This TCR beta chain was documented in a study of T cell clonality in common variable immunodeficiency. General study findings and limits: CVID subjects showed higher TCRbeta clonality than healthy controls. In common variable immunodeficiency, TCR beta chains reportedly carried fewer deletions and N-nucleotide insertions.

Per germline, CDR1 SGHVS and CDR2 FNYEAQ. With V trimmed by 5 bases and J by 2 bases, 7 bases remained unmatched. This CDR3 has 16 residues. The assay was immunoSEQ multiplex PCR, and TCRdb's table has in-frame clones only and misses some. The specimen has 25,000 to 30,000 clones, none found just once. The CVID group had more than 12 females and about 29 males, mean age around 42. No CVID subject was ill or on immunomodulatory drugs when sampled. A word on this clone: Its antigen remains unidentified. Read sequence stops 3 residues before the CDR3 end, and the germline J gene provides the missing end.

The chain joins TRBV7-6 to TRBJ2-2; the match to TRBD1 covers 8 bases. This receptor was taken from a human donor with common variable immunodeficiency. The sample taken for sequencing was peripheral blood mononuclear cells. CDR3 residues: CASSRRQGRNTGELFF. CDR3 DNA (partial): TGTGCCAGCAGCCGGCGACAGGGGAGAAACACCGGGGAG. The full variable domain, in which reference TRBV7-6 and TRBJ2-2 provide the parts outside the CDR3, is GAGVSQSPRYKVTKRGQDVALRCDPISGHVSLYWYRQALGQGPEFLTYFNYEAQQDKSGLPNDRFSAERPEGSISTLTIQRTEQRDSAMYRCASSRRQGRNTGELFFGEGSRLTVL.